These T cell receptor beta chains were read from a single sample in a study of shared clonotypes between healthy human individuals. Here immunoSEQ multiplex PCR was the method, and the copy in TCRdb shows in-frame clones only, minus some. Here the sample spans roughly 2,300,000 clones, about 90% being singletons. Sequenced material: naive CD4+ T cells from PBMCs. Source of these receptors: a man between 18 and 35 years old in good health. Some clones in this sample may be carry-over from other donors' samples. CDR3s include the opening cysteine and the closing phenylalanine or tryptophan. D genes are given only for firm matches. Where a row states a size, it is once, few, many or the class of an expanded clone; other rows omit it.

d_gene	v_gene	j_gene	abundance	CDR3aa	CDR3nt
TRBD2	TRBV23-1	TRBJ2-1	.	CASSQCLGLVFYNEQFF	TGCGCCAGCAGTCAATGTTTGGGACTAGTATTTTACAATGAGCAGTTCTTC
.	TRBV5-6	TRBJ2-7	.	CASSATGRSSYEQYF	TGTGCCAGCAGCGCGACAGGTCGTAGCTCCTACGAGCAGTACTTC
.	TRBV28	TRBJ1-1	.	CAIGLTEAFF	TGTGCCATAGGACTGACTGAAGCTTTCTTT
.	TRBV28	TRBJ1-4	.	CASSFKRVYEKLFF	TGTGCCAGCAGTTTCAAAAGGGTCTATGAAAAACTGTTTTTT
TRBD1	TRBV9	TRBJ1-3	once	CASSRGGVSGNTIYF	TGTGCCAGCAGCCGAGGGGGCGTCTCTGGAAACACCATATATTTT
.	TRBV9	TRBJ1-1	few	CASSGKKNTEAFF	TGTGCCAGCAGCGGGAAGAAGAACACTGAAGCTTTCTTT
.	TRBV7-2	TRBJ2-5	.	CASSLRPEETQYF	TGTGCCAGCAGCTTAAGGCCAGAAGAGACCCAGTACTTC
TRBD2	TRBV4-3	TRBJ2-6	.	CASSQDPSGRASGANVLTF	TGCGCCAGCAGCCAAGATCCCAGCGGGAGGGCCTCGGGGGCCAACGTCCTGACTTTC
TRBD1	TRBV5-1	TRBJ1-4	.	CASSEQGPNEKLFF	TGCGCCAGCTCCGAACAGGGGCCTAATGAAAAACTGTTTTTT
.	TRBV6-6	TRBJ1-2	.	CASSTPGPLSGGYTF	TGTGCCAGCAGTACCCCGGGACCTCTATCGGGAGGCTACACCTTC
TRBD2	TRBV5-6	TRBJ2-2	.	CASSPYPTSPGELFF	TGTGCCAGCAGCCCGTACCCGACTAGCCCCGGGGAGCTGTTTTTT
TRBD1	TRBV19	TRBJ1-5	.	CASSKTGSRQPQHF	TGTGCCAGTAGTAAGACAGGGTCAAGACAGCCCCAGCATTTT
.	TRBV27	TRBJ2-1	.	CASSRGAGGYEQFF	TGTGCCAGCAGTCGGGGGGCAGGTGGGTATGAGCAGTTCTTC
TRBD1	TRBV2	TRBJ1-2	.	CASSVRGQGLGGYTF	TGTGCCAGCAGCGTAAGGGGACAGGGTTTGGGCGGCTACACCTTC
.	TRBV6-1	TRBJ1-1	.	CASSESSRLGAFF	TGTGCCAGCAGTGAATCTAGCCGGCTCGGGGCTTTCTTT
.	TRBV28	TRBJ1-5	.	CASTSRVAANQPQHF	TGTGCCAGCACCTCGAGGGTGGCAGCTAATCAGCCCCAGCATTTT
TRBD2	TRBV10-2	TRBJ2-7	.	CASRRREGYEQYF	TGCGCCAGCAGGAGGCGGGAGGGGTACGAGCAGTACTTC
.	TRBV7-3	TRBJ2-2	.	CASSRQGPNTGELFF	TGTGCCAGCAGCCGCCAGGGACCCAACACCGGGGAGCTGTTTTTT
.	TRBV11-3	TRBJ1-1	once	CASSLGGPNTEAFF	TGTGCCAGCAGCTTAGGTGGGCCGAACACTGAAGCTTTCTTT
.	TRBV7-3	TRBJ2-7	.	CASSPSGPLNEQYF	TGTGCCAGCAGCCCCTCGGGACCTTTGAACGAGCAGTACTTC
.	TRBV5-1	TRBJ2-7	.	CASSLLVPPFGSYEQYF	TGCGCCAGCAGCTTGTTAGTTCCCCCGTTCGGCTCCTACGAGCAGTACTTC
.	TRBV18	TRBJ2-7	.	CASSRVAVPSYEQYF	TGTGCCAGCTCACGGGTAGCGGTACCCTCCTACGAGCAGTACTTC
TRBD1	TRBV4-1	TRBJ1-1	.	CASSPARDRVGEAFF	TGCGCCAGCAGCCCAGCCCGGGACAGGGTAGGGGAAGCTTTCTTT
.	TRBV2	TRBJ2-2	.	CASSGDSGELFF	TGTGCCAGCAGTGGGGACTCCGGGGAGCTGTTTTTT
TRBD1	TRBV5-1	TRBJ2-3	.	CASSFTGGAEDTQYF	TGCGCCAGCAGCTTCACAGGGGGCGCGGAAGATACGCAGTATTTT
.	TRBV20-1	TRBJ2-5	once	CSASFGETQYF	TGCAGTGCTTCCTTTGGGGAGACCCAGTACTTC
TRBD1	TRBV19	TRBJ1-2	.	CASSIPGGGGYTF	TGTGCCAGTAGTATCCCAGGGGGCGGTGGCTACACCTTC
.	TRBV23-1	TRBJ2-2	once	CASSQSQTAANTGELFF	TGCGCCAGCAGTCAATCGCAGACCGCTGCGAACACCGGGGAGCTGTTTTTT
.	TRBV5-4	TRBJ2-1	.	CASSFYGAFNEQFF	TGTGCCAGCAGCTTTTACGGAGCGTTCAATGAGCAGTTCTTC
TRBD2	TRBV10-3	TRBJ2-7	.	CATSPAGGDSYEQYF	TGTGCCACGTCCCCAGCGGGAGGCGACTCCTACGAGCAGTACTTC
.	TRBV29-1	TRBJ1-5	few	CSAIEVGSNQPQHF	TGCAGCGCCATCGAGGTGGGCAGCAATCAGCCCCAGCATTTT
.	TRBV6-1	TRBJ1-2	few	CASRRTVNYGYTF	TGTGCCAGCAGGAGGACAGTGAACTATGGCTACACCTTC
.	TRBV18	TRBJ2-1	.	CASSPTTQTGEQFF	TGTGCCAGCTCACCTACCACGCAGACTGGTGAGCAGTTCTTC
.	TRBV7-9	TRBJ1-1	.	CASSPWQGGTEAFF	TGTGCCAGCAGCCCCTGGCAGGGAGGGACTGAAGCTTTCTTT
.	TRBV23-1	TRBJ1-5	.	CAGRVGCPGCNQPQHF	TGCGCCGGGCGGGTAGGGTGTCCGGGTTGCAATCAGCCCCAGCATTTT